A single sample gave rise to the 22 T cell receptor beta chains below, sequenced in a study of cytomegalovirus exposure and HLA in healthy donors. The study ran its PCR with 60 Vbeta and 13 Jbeta primers. Profiled with immunoSEQ multiplex PCR; TCRdb holds only in-frame clones, not every one. The sample has about 140,000 clones, approximately 71% seen once; the top ten hold 10%. Specimen: PBMCs. All receptors derive from a man aged 25-40 years in good health and CMV-seropositive.

The chain employs TRBV28 and TRBJ1-2; no clear D. Germline lookup yields CDR1 MDHEN and CDR2 SYDVKM. CDR3 size: 13 residues. Trimming stripped 7 bases from V and 0 bases from J, with 9 bases between. The CDR3 DNA is TGTGCCAGCACCGAACAGACTAACTATGGCTACACCTTC. This encodes CASTEQTNYGYTF.

This clone was seen only once. This sequence joins TRBV5-1 and TRBJ2-5, with D perhaps TRBD1 (5 bases). Trimming pared 4 bases from V and 4 bases from J, leaving 20 bases between. Germline V lookup: CDR1 SGHRS, CDR2 YFSETQ. The CDR3 spans 16 residues. The CDR3 bases are TGCGCCAGCAGCCAGATGCTGGGGCAGGTAGGAGAGACCCAGTACTTC. As protein: CASSQMLGQVGETQYF.

Only a few counts were recorded for this clone. The chain carries TRBV30 and TRBJ1-1; D call uncertain. CDR1 and CDR2 (germline): GTSNPN, SVGIG (reference sequence). The CDR3 has 12 amino acids. Deletions cut 3 bases from V and 1 base from J, with 6 bases between. In nucleotides, the CDR3 is TGTGCCTGGAGCAGAACGAACACTGAAGCTTTCTTT. Its protein is CAWSRTNTEAFF.

In DNA, the CDR3 is TGTGCCATCAGTGAAGGACAGGCCGGGAATCAGCCCCAGCATTTT. This encodes CAISEGQAGNQPQHF. The chain links TRBV10-3 to TRBJ1-5, with TRBD1 matching 7 bases. The CDR3 spans 15 residues. In germline, CDR1 is ENHRY, CDR2 SYGVKD. With V trimmed by 3 bases and J by 4 bases, 6 bases remained unmatched.

The chain employs TRBV11-3 and TRBJ1-1; perhaps TRBD1 as D (5 bases). The CDR3 length is 14 residues. The V and J ends lost 3 bases and 5 bases respectively, with 13 bases between them. CDR1 is SGHNT, CDR2 YENEEA, per germline. CDR3 sequence: CASSFGGQLTEAFF. The CDR3 region has the DNA TGTGCCAGCAGCTTCGGCGGACAACTGACTGAAGCTTTCTTT.

Only a few counts were recorded for this clone. This chain links TRBV7-8 with TRBJ2-7; 7 bases fit TRBD2. This CDR3 spans 19 amino acids. The V and J ends lost 5 bases and 0 bases, in that order; junction bases with no gene match: 19. The germline V gene encodes CDR1 SGHVS and CDR2 FQNEAQ. This CDR3 is CASSPFRSGRGVHSYEQYF. CDR3 DNA: TGTGCCAGCAGCCCATTTAGGTCGGGACGGGGGGTACACTCCTACGAGCAGTACTTC.

This clone was picked up one time. The V and J genes are TRBV25-1 and TRBJ1-3; no clear D. Germline loops: CDR1 MGHDK, CDR2 SYGVNS. V was clipped by 1 base and J by 0 bases, with 7 bases between them. This CDR3 is built from 15 residues. This CDR3 reads CASSEWWPSGNTIYF. The CDR3 coding sequence is TGTGCCAGCAGTGAATGGTGGCCCTCTGGAAACACCATATATTTT.

This clone was detected a few times. The chain couples TRBV4-1 to TRBJ1-5; 10 nucleotides agree with TRBD1. This CDR3 spans 16 amino acids. The junction had 5 bases not matched to a gene; V was cut back by 3 bases and J by 3 bases. The germline V gene encodes CDR1 MGHRA and CDR2 YSYEKL. The chain's CDR3 is CASSQPGQGVNQPQHF. CDR3 sequence (DNA): TGCGCCAGCAGCCAGCCTGGACAGGGGGTCAATCAGCCCCAGCATTTT.

This chain uses TRBV28 with TRBJ2-7, with D perhaps matching TRBD2 (5 bases). The CDR3 is made up of 11 amino acids. Germline assignment: CDR1 MDHEN and CDR2 SYDVKM. The V end lost 9 bases, the J end lost 3 bases, and 9 bases lay between the germline ends. The CDR3 DNA follows: TGTGCCAGTCTCCGGGACTACGAGCAGTACTTC. Translating it yields CASLRDYEQYF.

The sample holds a few counts of this clone. The chain links TRBV6-5 to TRBJ2-5, with TRBD1 matching over 11 bases. This CDR3 contains 16 residues. The germline V gene encodes CDR1 MNHEY and CDR2 SVGAGI. Trimming took 4 bases from V and 2 from J; bases not matched to a gene: 6. The CDR3 DNA reads as TGTGCCAGCAGTTCCTTGGACAGGGGGCAGCAAGAGACCCAGTACTTC. Translating it yields CASSSLDRGQQETQYF.

The chain couples TRBV6-5 to TRBJ2-7; tentatively, D is TRBD2 (6 bases). The CDR3 totals 16 residues. Germline values: CDR1 MNHEY, CDR2 SVGAGI. Trimming took off 4 bases at V and 0 bases at J, with 16 bases between the two ends. Here the CDR3 reads CASSFVAGSVSYEQYF. The CDR3, as DNA: TGTGCCAGCAGTTTTGTGGCGGGAAGCGTCTCCTACGAGCAGTACTTC.

The J gene is TRBJ2-5, the V gene TRBV10-3, with 12 bases that match TRBD2. The length of the CDR3 is 19 residues. Germline V gene data show CDR1 as ENHRY and CDR2 as SYGVKD. The trim removed 0 bases at V and 4 bases at J, leaving 12 bases unmatched. The CDR3 DNA reads as TGTGCCATCAGTGAGTCTGTAGGACTAGCGGGACCCCTGGCAGAGACCCAGTACTTC. Translating it yields CAISESVGLAGPLAETQYF.

The chain employs TRBV7-3 and TRBJ2-5; D is undetermined. The ends were cut back, 2 bases at V and 1 base at J, with 14 bases in the middle. CDR1 is SGHTA, CDR2 FQGTGA, per germline. The CDR3 extends over 16 amino acids. The CDR3 is CASSLSARRCQETQYF. Here the CDR3 DNA reads TGTGCCAGCAGCTTATCCGCCCGGCGGTGCCAAGAGACCCAGTACTTC.

The chain carries TRBV19 and TRBJ1-1; D might be TRBD1 (6 bases). V dropped 7 bases and J dropped 6 bases, with 18 bases sitting between them. The CDR3 has 14 residues. Germline-derived CDR1 and CDR2 are LNHDA and SQIVND (reference sequence). CDR3 nucleotides: TGTGCCAGTAACCAGGGGACCCGAGGCGCTGAAGCTTTCTTT. Translating it yields CASNQGTRGAEAFF.

The chain combines TRBV9 with TRBJ2-1, with a weak D call TRBD2 (6 bases). The germline CDR1 and CDR2 sequences are SGDLS and YYNGEE. The CDR3 is made up of 13 amino acids. With 5 bases removed from V and 9 bases from J, the gap between germline ends came to 15 bases. This chain's CDR3 is CASRAASAGEQFF. The CDR3 DNA is TGTGCCAGCAGGGCGGCTAGCGCGGGTGAGCAGTTCTTC.

The chain has TRBV7-6 and TRBJ2-1, with 11 bases lining up with TRBD2. The CDR3 spans 15 residues. Germline V CDR1 and CDR2: SGHVS, FNYEAQ. Trimming removed 6 bases from V and 7 bases from J; junction bases left unmatched: 8. The CDR3 DNA reads TGTGCCAGCAGGGATAGCGGGAGGGCCCGGAATGAGCAGTTCTTC. This encodes CASRDSGRARNEQFF.

In its sample, this clone was seen once. This sequence joins TRBV10-2 and TRBJ1-5, with D hard to call. The V gene lost 2 bases and the J gene lost 5 bases, with 4 bases spanning the gap. This CDR3 has 12 amino acids. CDR1 is WSHSY, CDR2 SAAADI, per germline. The CDR3 nucleotides are TGCGCCAGCAGTGAGGGAGATCAGCCCCAGCATTTT. Protein product: CASSEGDQPQHF.

The chain has TRBV6-1 and TRBJ1-1, with TRBD1 identical over 7 bases. CDR1 MNHNS and CDR2 SASEGT come from the germline V gene. The CDR3 totals 14 residues. Trimming took 5 bases from V and 3 from J; bases not matched to a gene: 6. CDR3 nucleotides: TGTGCCAGCAGTCGACCTACAGGGGACACTGAAGCTTTCTTT. Its translation: CASSRPTGDTEAFF.

This clone is a singleton in its sample. The chain recombines TRBV30 with TRBJ1-2; D not resolved. Germline assignment: CDR1 GTSNPN and CDR2 SVGIG (reference sequence). The CDR3 consists of 12 residues. V dropped 1 base and J dropped 4 bases, with 7 bases sitting between them. In DNA form, the CDR3 reads TGTGCCTGGAGTGCGGGATCCTATGGCTACACCTTC. Its protein is CAWSAGSYGYTF. Together with reference TRBV30 and TRBJ1-2, the CDR3 gives the full variable domain: SQTIHQWPATLVQPVGSPLSLECTVEGTSNPNLYWYRQAAGRGLQLLFYSVGIGQISSEVPQNLSASRPQDRQFILSSKKLLLSDSGFYLCAWSAGSYGYTFGSGTRLTVV.

As DNA, the CDR3 is TGTGCCAGCGAACAGGGTCATGAGCAGTTCTTC. This gives the protein CASEQGHEQFF. The chain carries TRBV11-1 and TRBJ2-1; D is perhaps TRBD1 (6 bases). Deletions cut 8 bases from V and 8 bases from J, with 10 bases between. Germline-derived CDR1 and CDR2 are SGHAT and FQDESV (reference sequence). CDR3 length: 11 residues.

This sequence joins TRBV25-1 and TRBJ1-2, with 9 nucleotides matching TRBD1. Germline CDR1 reads MGHDK; CDR2 reads SYGVNS. V trimming: 4 bases; J trimming: 4 bases; junction bases outside the gene matches: 10. This CDR3 has 16 amino acids. The CDR3 reads CASSASRQGVPYGYTF. The CDR3 coding sequence is TGTGCCAGCAGTGCGTCAAGACAGGGGGTTCCCTATGGCTACACCTTC.

CDR3 residues: CASSQDFDEQYF. DNA of the CDR3: TGTGCCAGCAGCCAAGACTTCGACGAGCAGTACTTC. The chain couples TRBV14 to TRBJ2-7, with unresolved D. CDR1 is SGHDN and CDR2 is FVKESK in the germline V gene. Trimming removed 0 bases from V and 5 bases from J, with 5 bases in between. CDR3 size: 12 residues.